This TCR beta chain was sequenced for a study of Graves' ophthalmopathy and Graves' hyperthyroidism. Study outcomes and limitations: Most thyroid-expanded clonotypes exceeding 0.001 frequency were also found in blood.

Beta-chain TCR CDR3 regions were amplified from RNA transcripts. Second-round multiplex PCR came after a first-round RT-PCR that employed HTBI primers. TCRdb reprocessed the multiplex PCR reads via MiXCR and lists one record per CDR3 protein. Seen here are 600,000 to 700,000 distinct CDR3 sequences, roughly 39% observed once, and the top ten hold 3% to 4%. This clonotype was recorded many times. Its antigen is not identified. The receptor comes from an adult man with Graves' ophthalmopathy. Sequencing input: peripheral blood.

The chain's CDR3 is CAISAEGDKGAFF. The DNA of the CDR3 is TGTGCCATCAGTGCGGAGGGGGATAAGGGTGCTTTCTTT. The J gene is TRBJ1-1, the V gene TRBV10-3, with D maybe TRBD1 (6 bases). Trimming took off 4 bases at V and 11 bases at J, with 17 bases between the two ends. The germline CDR1 and CDR2 sequences are ENHRY and SYGVKD. The CDR3 totals 13 residues.